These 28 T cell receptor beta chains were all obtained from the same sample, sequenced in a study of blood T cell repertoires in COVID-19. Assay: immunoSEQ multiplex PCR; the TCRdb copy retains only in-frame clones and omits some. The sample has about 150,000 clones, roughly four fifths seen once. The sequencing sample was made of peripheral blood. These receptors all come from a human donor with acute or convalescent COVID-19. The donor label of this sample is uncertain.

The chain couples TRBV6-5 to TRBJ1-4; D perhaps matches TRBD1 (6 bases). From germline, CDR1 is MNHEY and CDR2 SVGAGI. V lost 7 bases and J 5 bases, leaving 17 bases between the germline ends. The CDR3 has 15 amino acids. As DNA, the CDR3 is TGTGCCAGCAAATTCCAGGGGCTGGCAAATGAAAAACTGTTTTTT. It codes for CASKFQGLANEKLFF.

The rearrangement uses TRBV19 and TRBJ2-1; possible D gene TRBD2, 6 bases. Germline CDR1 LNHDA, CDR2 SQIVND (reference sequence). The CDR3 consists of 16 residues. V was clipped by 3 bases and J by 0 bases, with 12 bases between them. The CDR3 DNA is TGTGCCAGTAGTATGGTCGCGGGGCGCTCCTACAATGAGCAGTTCTTC. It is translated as CASSMVAGRSYNEQFF.

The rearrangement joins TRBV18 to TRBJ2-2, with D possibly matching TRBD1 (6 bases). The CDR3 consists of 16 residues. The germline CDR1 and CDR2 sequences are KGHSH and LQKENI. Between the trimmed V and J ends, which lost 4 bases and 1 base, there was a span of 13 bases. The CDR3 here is CASSQGTPRNTGELFF. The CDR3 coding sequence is TGTGCCAGCTCACAGGGGACACCTAGGAACACCGGGGAGCTGTTTTTT.

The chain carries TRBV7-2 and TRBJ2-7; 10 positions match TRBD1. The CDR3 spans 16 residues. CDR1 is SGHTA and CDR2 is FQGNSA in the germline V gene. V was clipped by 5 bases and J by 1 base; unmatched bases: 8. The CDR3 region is CASSASGTGVSYEQYF. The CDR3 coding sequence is TGTGCCAGCAGCGCATCCGGGACAGGGGTTTCCTACGAGCAGTACTTC.

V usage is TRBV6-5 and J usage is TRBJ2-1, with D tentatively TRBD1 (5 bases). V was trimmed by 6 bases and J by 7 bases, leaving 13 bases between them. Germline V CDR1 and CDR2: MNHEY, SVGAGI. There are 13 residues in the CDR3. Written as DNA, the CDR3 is TGTGCCAGCAGGTCCTACAGGTATAATGAGCAGTTCTTC. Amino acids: CASRSYRYNEQFF.

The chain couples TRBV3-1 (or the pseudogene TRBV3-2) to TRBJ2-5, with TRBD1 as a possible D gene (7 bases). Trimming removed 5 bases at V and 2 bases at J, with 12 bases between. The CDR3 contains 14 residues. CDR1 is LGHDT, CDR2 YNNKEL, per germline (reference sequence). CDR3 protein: CASSYRGGQETQYF. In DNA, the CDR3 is TGTGCCAGCAGCTACAGGGGAGGTCAAGAGACCCAGTACTTC.

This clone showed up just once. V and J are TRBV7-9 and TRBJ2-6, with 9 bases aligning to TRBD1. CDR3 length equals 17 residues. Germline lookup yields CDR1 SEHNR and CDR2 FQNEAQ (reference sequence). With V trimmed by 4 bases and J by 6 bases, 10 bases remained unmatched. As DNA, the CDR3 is TGTGCCAGCAGCTCCGGGACAGGGTATTGGTCGGCCAACGTCCTGACTTTC. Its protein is CASSSGTGYWSANVLTF.

CDR3 nucleotide sequence: TGTGCCAGCAGCTCACCCCGGGGGATTCACTATGGCTACACCTTC. Protein product: CASSSPRGIHYGYTF. J is TRBJ1-2 and V is TRBV7-9; perhaps TRBD1 as D (5 bases). The CDR3 is 15 amino acids. Germline CDR1 SEHNR, CDR2 FQNEAQ (reference sequence). Between the trimmed V and J ends, which lost 4 bases and 3 bases, there was a span of 15 bases.

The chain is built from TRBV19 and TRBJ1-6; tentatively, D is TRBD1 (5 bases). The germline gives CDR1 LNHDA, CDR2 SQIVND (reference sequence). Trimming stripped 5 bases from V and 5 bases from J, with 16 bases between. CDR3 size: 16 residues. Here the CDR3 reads CASSYHSGGDNSPLHF. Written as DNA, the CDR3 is TGTGCCAGTAGTTATCACTCGGGGGGTGATAATTCACCCCTCCACTTT.

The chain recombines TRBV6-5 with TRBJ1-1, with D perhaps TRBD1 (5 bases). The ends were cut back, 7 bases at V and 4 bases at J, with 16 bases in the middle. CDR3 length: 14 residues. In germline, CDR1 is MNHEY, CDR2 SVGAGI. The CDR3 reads CASITPGVGTEAFF. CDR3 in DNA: TGTGCCAGCATTACTCCGGGGGTCGGCACTGAAGCTTTCTTT.

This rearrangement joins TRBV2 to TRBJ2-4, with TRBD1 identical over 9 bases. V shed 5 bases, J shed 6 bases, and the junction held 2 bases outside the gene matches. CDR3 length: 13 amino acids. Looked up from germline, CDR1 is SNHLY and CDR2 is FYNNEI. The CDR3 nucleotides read TGTGCCAGCAGTCCGGGACAGGGAAACATTCAGTACTTC. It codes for CASSPGQGNIQYF.

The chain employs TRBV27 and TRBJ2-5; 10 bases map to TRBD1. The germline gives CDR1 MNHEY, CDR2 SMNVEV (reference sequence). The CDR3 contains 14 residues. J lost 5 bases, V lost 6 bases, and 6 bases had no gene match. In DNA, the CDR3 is TGTGCCAGCAGGGGGACAGGGGAATGGGAGACCCAGTACTTC. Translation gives CASRGTGEWETQYF.

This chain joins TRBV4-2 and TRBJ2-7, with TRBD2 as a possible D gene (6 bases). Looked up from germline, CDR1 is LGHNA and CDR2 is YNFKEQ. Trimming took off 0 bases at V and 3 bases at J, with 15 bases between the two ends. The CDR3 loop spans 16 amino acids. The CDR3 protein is CASSQDLTRGHYEQYF. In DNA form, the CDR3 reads TGTGCCAGCAGCCAAGATCTCACGCGGGGCCACTACGAGCAGTACTTC.

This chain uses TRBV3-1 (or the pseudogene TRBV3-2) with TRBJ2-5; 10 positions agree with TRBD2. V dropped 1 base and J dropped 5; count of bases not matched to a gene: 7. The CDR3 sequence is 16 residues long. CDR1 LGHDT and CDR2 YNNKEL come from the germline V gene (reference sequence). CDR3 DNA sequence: TGTGCCAGCAGCCAAGTGATAGCGGGGGGCGCGGAGACCCAGTACTTC. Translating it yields CASSQVIAGGAETQYF.

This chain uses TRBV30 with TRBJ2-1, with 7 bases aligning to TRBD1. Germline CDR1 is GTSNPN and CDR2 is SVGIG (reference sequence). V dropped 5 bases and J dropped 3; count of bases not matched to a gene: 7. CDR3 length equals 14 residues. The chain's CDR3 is CAWDVGGGYNEQFF. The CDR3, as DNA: TGTGCCTGGGACGTAGGGGGCGGCTACAATGAGCAGTTCTTC.

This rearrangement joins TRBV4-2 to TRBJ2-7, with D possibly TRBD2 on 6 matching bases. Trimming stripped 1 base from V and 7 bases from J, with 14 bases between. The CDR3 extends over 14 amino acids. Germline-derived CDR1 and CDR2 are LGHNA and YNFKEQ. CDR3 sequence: CASSQGLGLLEQYF. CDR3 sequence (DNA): TGTGCCAGCAGCCAAGGACTAGGACTGCTGGAGCAGTACTTC.

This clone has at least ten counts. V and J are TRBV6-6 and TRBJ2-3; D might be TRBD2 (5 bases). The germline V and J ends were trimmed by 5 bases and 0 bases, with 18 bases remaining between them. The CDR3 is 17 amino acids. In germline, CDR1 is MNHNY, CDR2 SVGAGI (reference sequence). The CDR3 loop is CASSRDSSGPSTDTQYF. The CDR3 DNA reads TGTGCCAGCAGTCGGGATTCCTCAGGCCCCAGCACAGATACGCAGTATTTT.

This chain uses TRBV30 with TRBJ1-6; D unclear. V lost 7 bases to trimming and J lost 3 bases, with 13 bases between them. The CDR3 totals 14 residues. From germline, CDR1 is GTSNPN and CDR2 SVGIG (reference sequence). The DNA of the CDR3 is TGTGCCTTCACGACCCGGGACTATAATTCACCCCTCCACTTT. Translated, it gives CAFTTRDYNSPLHF.

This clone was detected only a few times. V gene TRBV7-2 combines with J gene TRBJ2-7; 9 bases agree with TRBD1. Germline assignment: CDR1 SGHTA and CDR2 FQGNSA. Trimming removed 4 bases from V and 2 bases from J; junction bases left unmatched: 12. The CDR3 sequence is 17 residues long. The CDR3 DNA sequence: TGTGCCAGCAGCTCCCGGGTAACAGGGGGCTTGGCCTACGAGCAGTACTTC. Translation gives CASSSRVTGGLAYEQYF.

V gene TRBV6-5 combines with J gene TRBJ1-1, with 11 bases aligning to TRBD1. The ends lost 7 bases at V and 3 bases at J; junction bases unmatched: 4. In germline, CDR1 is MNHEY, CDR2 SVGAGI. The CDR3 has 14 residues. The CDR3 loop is CASTMGQGDTEAFF. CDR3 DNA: TGTGCCAGCACCATGGGACAGGGGGACACTGAAGCTTTCTTT.

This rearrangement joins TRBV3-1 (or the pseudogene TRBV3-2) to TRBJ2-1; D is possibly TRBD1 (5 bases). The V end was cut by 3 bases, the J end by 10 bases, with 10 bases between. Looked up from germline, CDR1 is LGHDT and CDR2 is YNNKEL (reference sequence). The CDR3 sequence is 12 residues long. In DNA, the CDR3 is TGTGCCAGCAGCCAGGGGCGTCGGGAGCAGTTCTTC. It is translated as CASSQGRREQFF.

CDR3 residues: CASSPRWSYGYTF. CDR3 DNA: TGTGCCAGCAGCCCACGGTGGAGCTATGGCTACACCTTC. V and J are TRBV6-5 and TRBJ1-2; the D is unclear. V lost 6 bases and J 4 bases, leaving 12 bases between the germline ends. This CDR3 spans 13 amino acids. Germline V gene lookup returns CDR1 MNHEY and CDR2 SVGAGI.

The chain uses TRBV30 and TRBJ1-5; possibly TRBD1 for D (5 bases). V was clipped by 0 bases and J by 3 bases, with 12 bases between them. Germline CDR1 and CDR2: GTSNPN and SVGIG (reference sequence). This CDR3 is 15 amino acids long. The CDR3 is CAWSVSGGDNQPQHF. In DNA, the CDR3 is TGTGCCTGGAGTGTTTCGGGAGGGGACAATCAGCCCCAGCATTTT.

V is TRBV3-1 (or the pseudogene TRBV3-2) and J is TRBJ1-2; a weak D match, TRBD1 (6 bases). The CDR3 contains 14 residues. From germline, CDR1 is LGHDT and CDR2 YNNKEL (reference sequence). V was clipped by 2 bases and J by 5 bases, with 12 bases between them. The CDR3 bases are TGTGCCAGCAGCCAACCAAGGGGGGGATATGGCTACACCTTC. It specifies CASSQPRGGYGYTF.

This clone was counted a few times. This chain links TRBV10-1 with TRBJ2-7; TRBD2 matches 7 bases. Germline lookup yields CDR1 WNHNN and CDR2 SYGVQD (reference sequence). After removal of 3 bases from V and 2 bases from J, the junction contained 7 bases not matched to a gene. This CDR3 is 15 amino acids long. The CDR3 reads CASSDRGRGTYEQYF. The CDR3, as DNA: TGCGCCAGCAGTGATCGGGGGAGGGGTACCTACGAGCAGTACTTC.

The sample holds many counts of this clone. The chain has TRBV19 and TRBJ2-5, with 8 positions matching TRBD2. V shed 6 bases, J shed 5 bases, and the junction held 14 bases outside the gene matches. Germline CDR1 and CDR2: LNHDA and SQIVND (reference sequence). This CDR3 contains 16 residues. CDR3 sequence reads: CASSSFEAGAGETQYF. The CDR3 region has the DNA TGTGCCAGTAGCTCCTTTGAAGCGGGGGCGGGTGAGACCCAGTACTTC. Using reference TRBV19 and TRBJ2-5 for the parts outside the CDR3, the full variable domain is DGGITQSPKYLFRKEGQNVTLSCEQNLNHDAMYWYRQDPGQGLRLIYYSQIVNDFQKGDIAEGYSVSREKKESFPLTVTSAQKNPTAFYLCASSSFEAGAGETQYFGPGTRLLVL.

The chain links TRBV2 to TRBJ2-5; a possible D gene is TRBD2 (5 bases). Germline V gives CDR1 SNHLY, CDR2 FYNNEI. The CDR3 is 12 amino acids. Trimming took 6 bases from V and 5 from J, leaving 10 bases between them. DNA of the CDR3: TGTGCCAGCAGCGCTCGGAGGGAGACCCAGTACTTC. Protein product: CASSARRETQYF.

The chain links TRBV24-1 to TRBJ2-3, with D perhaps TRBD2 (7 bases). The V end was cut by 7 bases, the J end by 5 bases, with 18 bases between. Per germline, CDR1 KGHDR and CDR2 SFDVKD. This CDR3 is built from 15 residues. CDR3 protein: CATSAAGGRGDTQYF. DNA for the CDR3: TGTGCCACCAGCGCCGCCGGGGGGCGGGGAGATACGCAGTATTTT.